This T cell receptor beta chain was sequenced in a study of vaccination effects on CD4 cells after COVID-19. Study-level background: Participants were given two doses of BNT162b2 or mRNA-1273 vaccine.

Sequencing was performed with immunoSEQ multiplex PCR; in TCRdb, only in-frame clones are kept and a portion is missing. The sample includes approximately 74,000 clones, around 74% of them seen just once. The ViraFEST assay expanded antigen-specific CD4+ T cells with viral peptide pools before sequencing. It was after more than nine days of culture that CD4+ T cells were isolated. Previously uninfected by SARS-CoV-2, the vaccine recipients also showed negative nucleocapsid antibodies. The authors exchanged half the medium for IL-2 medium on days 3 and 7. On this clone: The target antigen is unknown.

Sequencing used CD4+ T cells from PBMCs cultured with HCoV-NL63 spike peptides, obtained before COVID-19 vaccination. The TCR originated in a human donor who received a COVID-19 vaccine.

The CDR3 spells CASGPGPDYGYTF. For the CDR3, the DNA is TGTGCCAGCGGTCCGGGGCCGGACTATGGCTACACCTTC. This chain links TRBV6-5 with TRBJ1-2; D is possibly TRBD1 (5 bases). Germline assignment: CDR1 MNHEY and CDR2 SVGAGI. V was trimmed by 8 bases and J by 3 bases, leaving 13 bases between them. The CDR3 totals 13 residues.